This T cell receptor (beta chain) was obtained from a study of blood T cell repertoires in COVID-19. Study-wide context: The samples span acute and convalescent COVID-19 from the United States, Italy and Spain. PBMCs, B-cell-depleted T cells, or T cells were the source of the cDNA or gDNA that made up the material.

The germline V and J ends were trimmed by 1 base and 0 bases, with 7 bases remaining between them. The CDR3 sequence is 15 residues long. The germline gives CDR1 SGHVS, CDR2 FQNEAQ. Seattle patients were enrolled during active infection and followed longitudinally. Per the study methods: Estimated nucleated cell counts came from reference gene primer amplification. The assay was immunoSEQ multiplex PCR, and TCRdb's table has in-frame clones only and misses some. D and trimming were read from the DNA, whereas the V and J calls and clone size are those reported in that table. The table has some 100,000 clones, around 67% seen once.

Sequences were obtained from peripheral blood. The sequence was obtained from a man between 65 and 80 years old with COVID-19, enrolled during active disease. The chain uses TRBV7-8 and TRBJ1-5; D is unclear. The chain's CDR3 is CASSLDRPSNQPQHF. In DNA, the CDR3 is TGTGCCAGCAGCTTAGACAGACCTAGCAATCAGCCCCAGCATTTT.